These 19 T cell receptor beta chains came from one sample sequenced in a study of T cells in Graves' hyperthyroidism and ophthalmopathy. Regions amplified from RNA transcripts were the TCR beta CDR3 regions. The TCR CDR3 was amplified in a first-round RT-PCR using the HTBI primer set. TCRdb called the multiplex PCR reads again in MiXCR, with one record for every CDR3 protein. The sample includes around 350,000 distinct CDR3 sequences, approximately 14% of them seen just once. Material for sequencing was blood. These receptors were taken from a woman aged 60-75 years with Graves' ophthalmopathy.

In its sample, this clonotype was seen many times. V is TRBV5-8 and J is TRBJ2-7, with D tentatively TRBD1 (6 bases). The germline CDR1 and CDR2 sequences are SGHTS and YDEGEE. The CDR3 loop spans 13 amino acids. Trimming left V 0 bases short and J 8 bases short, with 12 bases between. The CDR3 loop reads CASSLDRDKQQYF. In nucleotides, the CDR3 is TGTGCCAGCAGCTTGGATAGGGACAAACAGCAGTACTTC.

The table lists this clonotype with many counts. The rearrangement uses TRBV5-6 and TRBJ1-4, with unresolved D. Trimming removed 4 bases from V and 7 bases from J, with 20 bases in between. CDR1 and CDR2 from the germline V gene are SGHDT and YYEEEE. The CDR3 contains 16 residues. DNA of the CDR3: TGTGCCAGCAGCCGCGCCTTTGGAGGTGGCGCTGAAAAACTGTTTTTT. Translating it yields CASSRAFGGGAEKLFF. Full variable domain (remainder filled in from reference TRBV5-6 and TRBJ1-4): DAGVTQSPTHLIKTRGQQVTLRCSPKSGHDTVSWYQQALGQGPQFIFQYYEEEERQRGNFPDRFSGHQFPNYSSELNVNALLLGDSALYLCASSRAFGGGAEKLFFGSGTQLSVL.

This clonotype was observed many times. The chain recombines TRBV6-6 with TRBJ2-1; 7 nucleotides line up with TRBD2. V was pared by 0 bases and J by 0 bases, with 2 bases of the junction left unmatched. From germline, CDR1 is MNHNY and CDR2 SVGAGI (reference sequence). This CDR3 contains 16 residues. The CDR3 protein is CASSYSGGSSYNEQFF. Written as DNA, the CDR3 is TGTGCCAGCAGTTACTCGGGGGGGAGCTCCTACAATGAGCAGTTCTTC.

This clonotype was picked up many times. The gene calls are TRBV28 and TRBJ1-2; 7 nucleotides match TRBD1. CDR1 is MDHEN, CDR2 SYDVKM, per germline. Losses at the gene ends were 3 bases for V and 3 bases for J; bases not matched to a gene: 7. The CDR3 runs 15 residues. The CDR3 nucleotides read TGTGCCAGCAGTTTGGTAGACAGGGATCACTATGGCTACACCTTC. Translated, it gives CASSLVDRDHYGYTF.

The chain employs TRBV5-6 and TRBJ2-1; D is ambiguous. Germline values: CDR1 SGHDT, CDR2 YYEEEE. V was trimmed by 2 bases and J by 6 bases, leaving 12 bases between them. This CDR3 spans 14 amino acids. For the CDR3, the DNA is TGTGCCAGCAGCTTCGGCCCACCGTCCAATGAGCAGTTCTTC. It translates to CASSFGPPSNEQFF.

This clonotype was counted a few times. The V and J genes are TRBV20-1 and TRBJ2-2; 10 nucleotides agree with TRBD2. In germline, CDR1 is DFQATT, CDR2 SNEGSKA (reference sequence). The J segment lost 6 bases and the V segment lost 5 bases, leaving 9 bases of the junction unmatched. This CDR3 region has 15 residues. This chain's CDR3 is CSAPRVAGGSGELFF. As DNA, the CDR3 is TGCAGTGCTCCTCGGGTAGCGGGAGGCTCCGGGGAGCTGTTTTTT.

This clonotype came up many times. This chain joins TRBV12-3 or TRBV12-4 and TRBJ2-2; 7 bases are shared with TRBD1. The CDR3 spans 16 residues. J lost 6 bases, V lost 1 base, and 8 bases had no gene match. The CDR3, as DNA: TGTGCCAGCAGTTTAGTAACAGGGGTGAGGTCCGGGGAGCTGTTTTTT. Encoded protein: CASSLVTGVRSGELFF.

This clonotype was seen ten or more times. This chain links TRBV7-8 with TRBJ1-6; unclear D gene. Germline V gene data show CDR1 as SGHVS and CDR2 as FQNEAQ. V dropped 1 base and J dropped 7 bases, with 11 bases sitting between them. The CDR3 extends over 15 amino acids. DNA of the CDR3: TGTGCCAGCAGCTTAGTAGCAGGAGACAATTCACCCCTCCACTTT. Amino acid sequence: CASSLVAGDNSPLHF.

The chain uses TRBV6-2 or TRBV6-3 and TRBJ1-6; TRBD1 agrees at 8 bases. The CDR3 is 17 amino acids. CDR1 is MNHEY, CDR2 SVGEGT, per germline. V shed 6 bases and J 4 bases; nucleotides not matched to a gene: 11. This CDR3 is CASSPRRDRNYNSPLHF. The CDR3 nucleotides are TGTGCCAGCAGCCCCCGCCGGGACAGGAATTATAATTCACCCCTCCACTTT.

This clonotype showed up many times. The CDR3 loop is CASSPQDEQYF. DNA of the CDR3: TGTGCCAGCAGCCCTCAGGACGAGCAGTACTTC. The genes are TRBV7-9 and TRBJ2-7; D uncertain. Germline lookup yields CDR1 SEHNR and CDR2 FQNEAQ (reference sequence). Trimming took 5 bases from V and 5 from J, leaving 7 bases between them. There are 11 residues in the CDR3.

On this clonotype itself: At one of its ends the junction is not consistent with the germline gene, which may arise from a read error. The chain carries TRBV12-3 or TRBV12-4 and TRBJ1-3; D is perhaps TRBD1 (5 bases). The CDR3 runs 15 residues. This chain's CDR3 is CASKLGQVSRNTIYF. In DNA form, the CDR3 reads TGTGCCAGCAAGCTGGGGCAAGTCTCTAGAAACACCATATATTTT.

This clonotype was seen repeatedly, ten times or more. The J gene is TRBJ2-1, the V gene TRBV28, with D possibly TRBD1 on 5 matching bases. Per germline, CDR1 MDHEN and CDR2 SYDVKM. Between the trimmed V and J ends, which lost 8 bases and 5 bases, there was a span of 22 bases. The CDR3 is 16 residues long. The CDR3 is CASAPTQGSRNNEQFF. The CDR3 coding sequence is TGTGCCAGCGCCCCAACGCAGGGTTCTCGCAACAATGAGCAGTTCTTC.

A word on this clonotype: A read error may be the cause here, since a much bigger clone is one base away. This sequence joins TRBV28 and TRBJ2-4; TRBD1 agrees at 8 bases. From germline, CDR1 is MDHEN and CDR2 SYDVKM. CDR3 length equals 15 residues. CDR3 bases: TGTGCCAGCAGTCTGCGAATCGGACAGGGCAACATTCAGCACTTC. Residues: CASSLRIGQGNIQHF.

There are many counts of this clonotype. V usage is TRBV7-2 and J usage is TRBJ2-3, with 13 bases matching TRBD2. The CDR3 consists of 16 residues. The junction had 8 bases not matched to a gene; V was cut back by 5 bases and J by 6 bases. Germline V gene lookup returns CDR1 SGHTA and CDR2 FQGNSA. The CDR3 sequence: CASSMAGLAGVDTQYF. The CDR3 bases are TGTGCCAGCAGCATGGCCGGACTAGCGGGAGTCGATACGCAGTATTTT.

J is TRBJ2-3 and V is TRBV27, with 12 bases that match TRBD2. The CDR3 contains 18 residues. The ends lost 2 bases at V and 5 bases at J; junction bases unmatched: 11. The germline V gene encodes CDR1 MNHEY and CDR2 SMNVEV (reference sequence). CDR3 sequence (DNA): TGTGCCAGCAGTTTAATGGCTAGCGGGAGGGCCTCGGGAGATACGCAGTATTTT. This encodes CASSLMASGRASGDTQYF.

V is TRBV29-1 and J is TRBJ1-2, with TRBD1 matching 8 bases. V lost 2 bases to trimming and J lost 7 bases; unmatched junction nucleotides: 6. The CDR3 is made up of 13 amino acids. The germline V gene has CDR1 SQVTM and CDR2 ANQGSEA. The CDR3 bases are TGCAGCGTTGAAAAACAGGGGGGCCGTGGCTACACCTTC. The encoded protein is CSVEKQGGRGYTF.

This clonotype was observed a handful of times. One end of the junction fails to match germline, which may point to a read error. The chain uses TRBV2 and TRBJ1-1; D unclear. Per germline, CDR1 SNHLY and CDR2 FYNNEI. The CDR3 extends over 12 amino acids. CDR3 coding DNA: TGTGCCAGCGGTGAATTGGGAACTGAAGCTTTCTTT. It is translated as CASGELGTEAFF.

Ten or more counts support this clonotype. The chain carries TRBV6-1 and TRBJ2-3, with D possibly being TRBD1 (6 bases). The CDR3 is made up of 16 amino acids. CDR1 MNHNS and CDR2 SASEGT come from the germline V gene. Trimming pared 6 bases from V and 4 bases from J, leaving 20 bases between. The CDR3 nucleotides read TGTGCCAGCAGCCCCCCGAAGACAGGAGGTCCAGATACGCAGTATTTT. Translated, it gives CASSPPKTGGPDTQYF.

CDR3 coding DNA: TGTGCCAGCAGCTTAGTAGAAGTGGATGAGCAGTTCTTC. Encoded protein: CASSLVEVDEQFF. The chain uses TRBV7-9 and TRBJ2-1; D remains unclear. The CDR3 has 13 residues. From germline, CDR1 is SEHNR and CDR2 FQNEAQ (reference sequence). Trimming left V 1 base short and J 8 bases short, with 9 bases between.